The clone carrying this T cell receptor (beta chain) was counted at least ten times. The antigen is undetermined. This specimen comes from a study of Graves' ophthalmopathy and Graves' hyperthyroidism. The CDR3 spans 12 residues. V lost 6 bases and J lost 4, with 9 bases in between. Hyperthyroidism was new, under 2 months, in patients aged 18 to 65. Clinical symptoms, serum thyroxine, TRAb, thyroid ultrasound and orbital computed tomography were relied on for diagnosis. Study-level findings and limits: In separating ophthalmopathy from stable hyperthyroidism, a 13-signature model achieved roughly 87% sensitivity and 70% to 83% specificity.

RNA transcripts yielded amplified TCR beta CDR3 regions. Following a first-round RT-PCR that used HTBI primers, a second-round multiplex PCR was carried out. Each CDR3 protein is one row after TCRdb ran MiXCR on the multiplex PCR reads. Among about 400,000 distinct CDR3 sequences, 15% to 19% were seen once, and the ten largest hold 5.5% to 7%. Sequenced sample: peripheral blood. The source of this sequence is a woman under 30 with stable Graves' hyperthyroidism. The gene calls are TRBV12-3 or TRBV12-4 and TRBJ1-2; TRBD1 might be the D (6 bases). The chain's CDR3 is CASRGQSYGYTF. As DNA, the CDR3 is TGTGCCAGCAGAGGACAGTCCTATGGCTACACCTTC.